A single sample gave rise to the 21 T cell receptor beta chains below, sequenced in a study of shared clonotypes between healthy human individuals. Naive CD8 cells lacked CD45RO and underwent positive selection for CCR7, leaving out terminally differentiated effector memory CD45RA+ cells. Measured with immunoSEQ multiplex PCR; TCRdb has only the in-frame clones, and not every one. The data hold roughly 1,800,000 clones, with approximately 94% observed a single time. Sequencing was performed on naive CD8+ T cells sorted from blood. The source is a man younger than 35 in good health.

This rearrangement joins TRBV9 to TRBJ2-7; D call uncertain. Looked up from germline, CDR1 is SGDLS and CDR2 is YYNGEE. The CDR3 is 15 residues long. Trimming left V 0 bases short and J 3 bases short, with 13 bases between. The CDR3 DNA reads TGTGCCAGCAGCGTAGCTTTTGGGGAAGGCTACGAGCAGTACTTC. Protein product: CASSVAFGEGYEQYF.

The chain combines TRBV2 with TRBJ2-2; D may be TRBD1 or TRBD2 (5 bases each). Germline V gene data show CDR1 as SNHLY and CDR2 as FYNNEI. Trimming pared 0 bases from V and 0 bases from J, leaving 5 bases between. The CDR3 has 15 amino acids. The CDR3 DNA is TGTGCCAGCAGTGAAGCGGGGGCGAACACCGGGGAGCTGTTTTTT. As protein: CASSEAGANTGELFF.

The rearrangement joins TRBV6-1 to TRBJ1-2, with D maybe TRBD1 (5 bases). Trimming pared 10 bases from V and 3 bases from J, leaving 15 bases between. The CDR3 runs to 13 residues. Germline values: CDR1 MNHNS, CDR2 SASEGT. For the CDR3, the DNA is TGTGCCATCCGGGGGGGATCCCACTATGGCTACACCTTC. It yields the protein CAIRGGSHYGYTF.

This clone was counted a single time. This chain links TRBV13 with TRBJ2-7, with TRBD1 identical over 7 bases. Germline loops: CDR1 PRHDT, CDR2 FYEKMQ (reference sequence). This CDR3 region has 16 residues. After removal of 5 bases from V and 4 bases from J, the junction contained 14 bases not matched to a gene. CDR3 sequence reads: CASSPLTPGGSYEQYF. The CDR3, as DNA: TGTGCCAGCAGCCCTTTAACCCCAGGGGGTTCGTACGAGCAGTACTTC.

V usage is TRBV30 and J usage is TRBJ1-2; a possible D gene is TRBD1 (5 bases). The CDR3 runs to 14 residues. V was clipped by 0 bases and J by 1 base, with 9 bases between them. Germline CDR1 reads GTSNPN; CDR2 reads SVGIG (reference sequence). In DNA form, the CDR3 reads TGTGCCTGGAGTGTACAGGTGGTTAACTATGGCTACACCTTC. It is translated as CAWSVQVVNYGYTF.

The V and J genes are TRBV11-2 and TRBJ1-5; no firm D call. The CDR3 is 14 residues long. CDR1 is SGHAT, CDR2 FQNNGV, per germline. V lost 1 base and J lost 4, with 8 bases in between. The CDR3 loop is CASSLGAPNQPQHF. The CDR3 DNA is TGTGCCAGCAGCTTAGGGGCGCCTAATCAGCCCCAGCATTTT.

The sample holds one count of this clone. The CDR3 sequence: CASSFQPGLADTQYF. CDR3 sequence (DNA): TGTGCCAGCAGCTTCCAACCGGGACTAGCAGATACGCAGTATTTT. The chain couples TRBV7-2 to TRBJ2-3; 8 bases line up with TRBD2. The CDR3 is 15 residues long. From germline, CDR1 is SGHTA and CDR2 FQGNSA. Trimming at V came to 3 bases and at J to 4 bases, leaving 6 bases not matched to a gene.

The chain recombines TRBV27 with TRBJ2-7; 7 bases align to TRBD1. The CDR3 consists of 14 residues. Germline CDR1 and CDR2: MNHEY and SMNVEV (reference sequence). The ends lost 5 bases at V and 1 base at J; junction bases unmatched: 5. The CDR3 sequence: CASSPATGSYEQYF. The CDR3 DNA follows: TGTGCCAGCAGTCCCGCGACAGGGTCCTACGAGCAGTACTTC.

The genes are TRBV27 and TRBJ1-1, with D possibly TRBD1 on 5 matching bases. Trimming removed 6 bases at V and 0 bases at J, with 14 bases between. Germline V gene sequence: CDR1 MNHEY, CDR2 SMNVEV (reference sequence). There are 15 residues in the CDR3. CDR3 bases: TGTGCCAGCAGAAGGGGCTCAGGGTTGAACACTGAAGCTTTCTTT. Encoded protein: CASRRGSGLNTEAFF.

Worth noting for this clone: Other nucleotide sequences from this sample produce the same CDR3. The chain uses TRBV4-3 and TRBJ2-7; D may match TRBD1 or TRBD2 (5 bases each). In germline, CDR1 is LGHNA, CDR2 YSLEER. This CDR3 is 15 amino acids long. Trimming cost V 0 bases and J 3 bases, with 12 bases left between them. DNA of the CDR3: TGCGCCAGCAGCCAAGATCTGGGGGTCAGCTACGAGCAGTACTTC. Translated: CASSQDLGVSYEQYF.

The chain couples TRBV19 to TRBJ2-7, with D perhaps TRBD1 (6 bases). The CDR3 length is 12 residues. Germline V lookup: CDR1 LNHDA, CDR2 SQIVND (reference sequence). With 3 bases removed from V and 6 bases from J, the gap between germline ends came to 9 bases. The CDR3 DNA follows: TGTGCCAGTAGTATCCAAGGGGGCGAGCAGTACTTC. Its translation is CASSIQGGEQYF.

This clone was picked up one time. V and J are TRBV7-9 and TRBJ2-7, with D uncertain. CDR1 is SEHNR and CDR2 is FQNEAQ in the germline V gene (reference sequence). Trimming took off 1 base at V and 6 bases at J, with 7 bases between the two ends. This CDR3 contains 12 residues. The CDR3 DNA is TGTGCCAGCAGCTTAGGGCTACCCGAGCAGTACTTC. It is translated as CASSLGLPEQYF.

This sequence joins TRBV6-5 and TRBJ2-7; possible D gene TRBD1, 5 bases. Germline loops: CDR1 MNHEY, CDR2 SVGAGI. There are 13 residues in the CDR3. The ends were cut back, 5 bases at V and 3 bases at J, with 11 bases in the middle. CDR3 DNA sequence: TGTGCCAGCAGTACGACAGAGTTCTACGAGCAGTACTTC. Translating it yields CASSTTEFYEQYF.

This clone has just a few counts. At the DNA level, this CDR3 is encoded by other sequences in the same sample as well. This chain links TRBV4-1 with TRBJ2-7; possibly TRBD1 for D (6 bases). CDR1 and CDR2 (germline): MGHRA, YSYEKL. The CDR3 consists of 13 residues. V was clipped by 2 bases and J by 1 base, with 6 bases between them. The CDR3 DNA follows: TGCGCCAGCAGCCAAAGGGGGTCCTACGAGCAGTACTTC. It codes for CASSQRGSYEQYF.

The chain recombines TRBV5-1 with TRBJ1-1; D is perhaps TRBD1 (5 bases). The germline V gene has CDR1 SGHRS and CDR2 YFSETQ. The CDR3 has 14 amino acids. Between the trimmed V and J ends, which lost 1 base and 7 bases, there was a span of 14 bases. The CDR3 DNA is TGCGCCAGCAGCTTGCCCTCGGCGGGGGGTGAAGCTTTCTTT. This gives the protein CASSLPSAGGEAFF.

This chain links TRBV4-1 with TRBJ2-7; tentative D call: TRBD2 (5 bases). CDR1 MGHRA and CDR2 YSYEKL come from the germline V gene. With 2 bases removed from V and 0 bases from J, the gap between germline ends came to 20 bases. This CDR3 comprises 18 residues. This CDR3 reads CASSQQADLPGISYEQYF. DNA for the CDR3: TGCGCCAGCAGCCAACAGGCGGACTTACCGGGAATCTCCTACGAGCAGTACTTC.

V and J are TRBV7-8 and TRBJ2-3; D is uncertain. The CDR3 loop spans 14 amino acids. From germline, CDR1 is SGHVS and CDR2 FQNEAQ. Trimming removed 5 bases at V and 6 bases at J, with 15 bases between. The CDR3 nucleotides read TGTGCCAGCAGCGCTCCGTATCCCGTGGATACGCAGTATTTT. It yields the protein CASSAPYPVDTQYF.

The chain has TRBV4-1 and TRBJ2-5; 7 bases fit TRBD1. Looked up from germline, CDR1 is MGHRA and CDR2 is YSYEKL. The CDR3 consists of 16 residues. The V and J ends lost 0 bases and 5 bases, in that order; junction bases with no gene match: 9. The CDR3: CASSQDKGQPRETQYF. Written as DNA, the CDR3 is TGCGCCAGCAGCCAAGATAAGGGACAGCCTAGGGAGACCCAGTACTTC.

The chain is built from TRBV2 and TRBJ2-1; 10 bases map to TRBD2. J lost 4 bases, V lost 8 bases, and 8 bases had no gene match. Germline V lookup: CDR1 SNHLY, CDR2 FYNNEI. The CDR3 extends over 15 amino acids. CDR3 DNA sequence: TGTGCCAGCGAGCGGGAGGGGCGGGGTTACAATGAGCAGTTCTTC. Translating it yields CASEREGRGYNEQFF.

The chain uses TRBV7-2 and TRBJ1-1, with D possibly TRBD1 on 5 matching bases. Per germline, CDR1 SGHTA and CDR2 FQGNSA. The ends were cut back, 0 bases at V and 3 bases at J, with 11 bases in the middle. The CDR3 contains 15 residues. This CDR3 is CASSLALGEHTEAFF. The DNA of the CDR3 is TGTGCCAGCAGCTTAGCCCTGGGGGAACACACTGAAGCTTTCTTT.

The chain carries TRBV18 and TRBJ1-5; D uncertain. Germline values: CDR1 KGHSH, CDR2 LQKENI. There are 14 residues in the CDR3. Trimming stripped 2 bases from V and 1 base from J, with 6 bases between. The CDR3 DNA is TGTGCCAGCTCACCAGGGCTCAGCAATCAGCCCCAGCATTTT. This codes for CASSPGLSNQPQHF.